Listed here is a single T cell receptor beta chain. This CDR3 is 13 amino acids long. Looked up from germline, CDR1 is KGHDR and CDR2 is SFDVKD. The V end was cut by 6 bases, the J end by 5 bases, with 12 bases between. Authors' processing steps: Nucleated cell number was recorded as an estimate derived from reference gene primer amplification. Generated by immunoSEQ multiplex PCR, the TCRdb table keeps only in-frame clones and is missing some. V and J calls and clone size are copied from that table; D and trimming were computed from the DNA. The table records 95,000 to 120,000 clones, roughly 80% of them present only once. This entry is derived from a study of blood T cell repertoires in COVID-19. Turning to the study itself: Some COVID-19 samples were acute and others convalescent; all came from the United States, Italy and Spain. T cells, B-cell-depleted T cells, or PBMCs provided the cDNA or gDNA that served as material.

This TCR was sampled from a man aged 50 to 60 with acute or convalescent COVID-19. The sequenced sample consisted of peripheral blood. The rearrangement links TRBV24-1 to TRBJ1-2; D is uncertain. CDR3 protein: CATSLGSRYGYTF. In DNA, the CDR3 is TGTGCCACCAGTCTGGGTTCGAGGTATGGCTACACCTTC.